This T cell receptor beta chain was recovered during a study of T-cell reconstitution after alpha-beta-depleted transplantation in children (dated by TCRdb to the mid-2010s). About the investigation overall: Using TCR repertoire profiling, the study quantitatively followed how T-cell immune reconstitution unfolded in children after TCRalphabeta/CD19-depleted allogeneic hematopoietic cell transplantation. Broad study findings and their caveats: About two months after transplant, the apparently early recovery of alphabetaT-cell counts reportedly depended on just several hundred clones that had expanded rapidly and came from non-depleted graft cells. Hyperexpanded clone frequencies declined over subsequent months; after one year, T-cell counts and TCRbeta diversity were mostly attributed to newly produced T cells. In some patients, the high TCRbeta diversity seen at day 60 was put down to recipient T cells and intrathymic progenitors that had survived conditioning.

The germline V gene encodes CDR1 SGHKS and CDR2 YYEKEE (reference sequence). Between the V and J ends, shortened by 6 bases and 4 bases respectively, the junction contains 13 bases. The CDR3 has 14 amino acids, counting the end cysteine and phenylalanine. Just the 42-base CDR3 DNA is kept, in frame starting at base 1. With regard to this clonotype: Its binding antigen is unknown. Base-call qualities are not available, and no considerably larger clone is one nucleotide away.

Library preparation used PCR. Sequencing was carried out with an Illumina HiSeq 2500. TCR libraries were prepared with molecular barcoding, using unique molecular identifiers to normalize TCRbeta repertoire quantification. TCRdb reran the public reads through fastp at Q25 and MiXCR, keeping productive beta chains. Rows matching on CDR3 protein sequence are summarized as one entry with the most common DNA and genes. The sample profile shows 450,000 to 550,000 distinct CDR3 sequences; approximately 10% of them were found once. 11% to 15% of the sample rests with the top ten. The treatment or condition label, read with the paper, signifies: allogeneic hematopoietic cell transplantation with graft depleted of TCRalphabeta T cells and CD19 B cells. The children who served as transplant recipients had been given grafts of TCRalphabeta/CD19-depleted allogeneic hematopoietic cells.

The source was PBMCs, mostly from graft donor cells, collected 180 days after TCRalphabeta/CD19-depleted stem cell transplant. The chain couples TRBV5-5 to TRBJ2-2; the D gene is perhaps TRBD1, on 6 matching bases. This clonotype was sampled from a female patient aged 2-9 years who had a stem cell transplant for aplastic anemia, so the T cells may come from the graft donor. The DNA sequence follows: TGTGCCAGCAACACCGGGACATTCACCGGGGAGCTGTTTTTT. This codes for CASNTGTFTGELFF.